The rows below give T cell receptor beta chains drawn from one sample of a study of CD8 T cells in ankylosing spondylitis. From the 5' RACE reads, TCRdb called clonotypes with MiXCR, one entry per CDR3 protein. The sample consists of a few hundred thousand distinct CDR3 sequences, about an eighth of them appearing once. Sequenced input: blood, either unsorted or a sorted T cell fraction (not recorded which). Receptors were obtained from a male donor with ankylosing spondylitis. Both conserved end residues are part of each CDR3. A D gene is named only where the DNA matches it firmly. Clone size is shown for a subset of rows, as once, few, many or a class of expanded clone.

TRBD1	NA	TRBV28	TRBJ1-5	CASISPNPLQGAQGPGNQPQHF	TGTGCCAGCATTTCCCCCAACCCCTTACAGGGGGCCCAAGGGCCAGGCAATCAGCCCCAGCATTTT
TRBD2	many	TRBV24-1	TRBJ2-1	CATSDPTSGSFYEQFF	TGTGCCACCAGTGATCCCACTAGCGGGAGTTTTTATGAGCAGTTCTTC
TRBD2	NA	TRBV7-2	TRBJ2-1	CASSGGLAGAFEFF	TGTGCCAGCAGCGGTGGACTAGCGGGAGCGTTCGAGTTCTTC
TRBD2	many	TRBV20-1	TRBJ2-1	CSALWTSGYNEQFF	TGCAGTGCCCTATGGACTAGCGGTTACAATGAGCAGTTCTTC
NA	NA	TRBV10-3	TRBJ2-5	CAIRERQEETQYF	TGTGCCATCAGGGAGAGACAGGAAGAGACCCAGTACTTC
NA	NA	TRBV5-1	TRBJ1-2	CASSPDEVGGNTLGYTF	TGCGCCAGCAGCCCCGATGAAGTAGGGGGGAATACTCTCGGCTACACCTTC
NA	few	TRBV29-1	TRBJ2-1	CSVRPSYNEQFF	TGCAGCGTCCGCCCCTCCTACAATGAGCAGTTCTTC
NA	few	TRBV27	TRBJ1-2	CASSPTGPHGYTF	TGTGCCAGCAGTCCCACCGGCCCCCATGGCTACACCTTC
NA	many	TRBV7-8	TRBJ2-4	CASTLGPKNIQYF	TGTGCCAGCACCCTAGGGCCCAAAAACATTCAGTACTTC
NA	once	TRBV30	TRBJ1-2	CAWSRQGHLLGYTF	TGTGCCTGGAGTAGGCAGGGGCATCTCTTAGGCTACACCTTC
NA	few	TRBV14	TRBJ2-3	CASSQLQYTQYF	TGTGCCAGCAGCCAGTTACAGTATACGCAGTATTTT
NA	few	TRBV7-2	TRBJ1-2	CASSAGANYGYTF	TGTGCCAGCTCGGCAGGAGCTAACTATGGCTACACCTTC
TRBD1	NA	TRBV5-1	TRBJ1-2	CASSPGTGASGYTF	TGCGCCAGCAGCCCCGGGACAGGGGCCTCGGGCTACACCTTC
TRBD1	NA	TRBV7-9	TRBJ1-4	CASSFRSGQDSEKLFF	TGTGCCAGCAGCTTCCGCTCGGGACAGGATAGTGAAAAACTGTTTTTT
NA	many	TRBV20-1	TRBJ1-1	CSAGGDTEAFF	TGCAGTGCAGGGGGGGACACTGAAGCTTTCTTT
NA	many	TRBV11-2	TRBJ2-3	CASSLDAGMGTDTQYF	TGTGCCAGCAGCTTAGATGCGGGAATGGGCACAGATACGCAGTATTTT
TRBD2	many	TRBV5-5	TRBJ2-2	CASSNGLAGGTGELFF	TGTGCCAGCAGCAACGGACTAGCGGGAGGTACCGGGGAGCTGTTTTTT
TRBD1	many	TRBV12-3/TRBV12-4	TRBJ1-4	CASSRDRGRANEKLFF	TGTGCCAGCAGTAGGGACAGGGGACGAGCTAATGAAAAACTGTTTTTT
NA	few	TRBV20-1	TRBJ1-6	CSAKDRYNSPLHF	TGCAGTGCAAAGGACAGATATAATTCACCCCTCCACTTT
NA	few	TRBV7-2	TRBJ2-1	CASSPALVDEQFF	TGTGCCAGCAGCCCCGCTCTGGTGGATGAGCAGTTCTTC
NA	few	TRBV4-1	TRBJ2-1	CASSQDLGVVLYEQFF	TGCGCCAGCAGCCAAGATCTCGGTGTGGTGTTATATGAGCAGTTCTTC
NA	few	TRBV28	TRBJ1-1	CASSSIQVNTEAFF	TGTGCCAGCAGTTCCATACAGGTGAACACTGAAGCTTTCTTT
TRBD1	few	TRBV5-6	TRBJ1-4	CASSLFRTGGLSEKLFF	TGTGCCAGCAGCTTGTTCAGGACAGGGGGGCTAAGTGAAAAACTGTTTTTT
NA	NA	TRBV7-9	TRBJ1-2	CASSLDRAVSTF	TGTGCCAGCAGCTTAGACAGGGCCGTGTCCACCTTC
NA	many	TRBV7-9	TRBJ2-3	CASSLSLALMADTQYF	TGTGCCAGCAGCTTATCGCTAGCCTTGATGGCAGATACGCAGTATTTT
NA	few	TRBV6-1	TRBJ1-4	CASTDFGLNEKLFF	TGTGCCAGCACCGATTTTGGTCTTAATGAAAAACTGTTTTTT
NA	NA	TRBV7-2	TRBJ2-1	CASSLAGGDYNEQFF	TGTGCCAGCAGCTTAGCGGGCGGGGATTACAATGAGCAGTTCTTC
NA	NA	TRBV12-3/TRBV12-4	TRBJ2-1	CASSSGTYYNEQFF	TGTGCCAGCAGCTCCGGGACCTACTACAATGAGCAGTTCTTC
TRBD1	NA	TRBV10-1	TRBJ1-1	CASSAGTGDEAFF	TGCGCCAGCAGTGCCGGGACAGGGGATGAAGCTTTCTTT
NA	few	TRBV20-1	TRBJ1-3	CSARARDSGDTIYF	TGCAGTGCTAGAGCCCGGGACTCGGGAGACACCATATATTTT
TRBD1	few	TRBV7-2	TRBJ1-5	CASSLRTGINQPQHF	TGTGCCAGCAGCTTAAGGACAGGCATCAATCAGCCCCAGCATTTT
NA	many	TRBV12-3/TRBV12-4	TRBJ2-2	CASTPGGTGELFF	TGTGCCAGCACCCCCGGAGGCACCGGGGAGCTGTTTTTT
NA	few	TRBV7-2	TRBJ2-1	CASSGANPFNEQFF	TGTGCCAGCAGCGGGGCTAACCCTTTCAATGAGCAGTTCTTC
NA	many	TRBV20-1	TRBJ1-5	CSARELRGNQPQHF	TGCAGTGCTAGAGAGCTCCGAGGGAATCAGCCCCAGCATTTT
TRBD2	few	TRBV24-1	TRBJ2-1	CATSDGAGAVYNEQFF	TGTGCCACCAGTGATGGGGCGGGAGCCGTCTACAATGAGCAGTTCTTC
NA	NA	TRBV5-1	TRBJ1-2	CASSLYGANYGYTF	TGCGCCAGCAGCCTATATGGAGCTAACTATGGCTACACCTTC
NA	few	TRBV11-2	TRBJ2-5	CASSPGGGTQETQYF	TGTGCCAGCAGTCCCGGGGGAGGGACACAAGAGACCCAGTACTTC
NA	NA	TRBV6-6	TRBJ2-5	CASSYSTQTQYF	TGTGCCAGCAGTTACTCAACCCAGACCCAGTACTTC
NA	few	TRBV4-2	TRBJ1-2	CASSHQPRENYGYTF	TGTGCCAGCAGCCACCAACCGAGGGAGAACTATGGCTACACCTTC
NA	NA	TRBV9	TRBJ2-1	CASSARGNSNSEQFF	TGTGCCAGCAGCGCCCGCGGGAACAGCAATAGTGAGCAGTTCTTC
NA	few	TRBV20-1	TRBJ2-3	CSAPAGGVSTDTQYF	TGCAGTGCTCCGGCAGGAGGAGTGAGCACAGATACGCAGTATTTT
NA	few	TRBV6-5	TRBJ2-2	CASSSTRGFVTGELFF	TGTGCCAGCAGTTCCACCCGGGGATTCGTCACCGGGGAGCTGTTTTTT
TRBD2	NA	TRBV14	TRBJ2-1	CASSQGAWGGSEQFF	TGTGCCAGCAGCCAAGGGGCATGGGGCGGGAGTGAGCAGTTCTTC
NA	NA	TRBV18	TRBJ1-4	CASSQGGFPANEKLFF	TGTGCCAGCTCACAGGGGGGCTTTCCGGCTAATGAAAAACTGTTTTTT
TRBD1	NA	TRBV3-1	TRBJ1-5	CASSRWTGTDHQPQHF	TGTGCCAGCAGCCGTTGGACGGGGACAGATCATCAGCCCCAGCATTTT
TRBD1	few	TRBV20-1	TRBJ2-6	CSARETGGTGANVLTF	TGCAGTGCTAGGGAGACAGGGGGGACTGGGGCCAACGTCCTGACTTTC
NA	few	TRBV5-1	TRBJ2-5	CASTPSDWVETQYF	TGCGCCAGCACCCCATCGGACTGGGTAGAGACCCAGTACTTC
NA	many	TRBV10-3	TRBJ2-1	CAISESQRQGLYNEQFF	TGTGCCATCAGTGAGTCGCAACGCCAGGGGCTGTACAATGAGCAGTTCTTC
NA	few	TRBV11-2	TRBJ1-6	CASRQLNSPLHF	TGTGCCAGCAGGCAATTGAATTCACCCCTCCACTTT
NA	NA	TRBV6-1	TRBJ2-7	CASSEEGSYEQYF	TGTGCCAGCAGCGAGGAAGGATCCTACGAGCAGTACTTC
NA	few	TRBV11-3	TRBJ2-1	CASSLGEFHRDNEQFF	TGTGCCAGCAGCTTAGGAGAGTTTCACCGAGACAATGAGCAGTTCTTC